The entry below describes one T cell receptor (beta chain). No cognate antigen has been identified for it. No clone much larger than this one lies a single base away; base qualities are absent. TCRbeta CDR3 regions were amplified from genomic DNA by means of the immunoSEQ Assay, a bias-controlled multiplex PCR. As for the authors' bioinformatics: Within the assay, amplification of reference gene primers was used to estimate how many nucleated cells each sample contained. To quantify the absolute abundance of each unique TCRbeta CDR3 rearrangement, sequence reads were collapsed and filtered. For each sample, productive Simpson clonality was calculated as the square root of Simpson's diversity index over productive rearrangements. TCRdb limited this immuneACCESS table to in-frame rearrangements with V and J called. A share of clones is missing; checked studies link under half to unresolved V genes, and the rest is unexplained. Clonal size and the V and J genes are those of that table, whereas D and trimming came from the DNA. In all, the sample holds around 330,000 clones, and around 88% of those were seen once. The ten largest clonotypes hold approximately 1.6% of the sample.

The data are from a study of blood T cell repertoires in COVID-19 (dated by TCRdb to the early 2020s). In the study overall: Samples from collaborators originated in the United States, Italy and Spain and spanned both the acute and convalescent phases of COVID-19. The samples were drawn from two sources: the first 160 participants of the ongoing ImmuneRACE study, and 1,200 or so subjects contributed by 6 global collaborators. A de-identified subject ID, COVID-19 status, age in years and sex were almost always included in the sample metadata. Where HLA class I and class II types were available, the types were taken from metadata supplied by the sample provider, not from assay-based typing. The material from the prospective study consisted of cDNA or gDNA derived from T cells, B-cell-depleted T cells, or PBMCs. Subjects who had been exposed to COVID-19, were actively infected with it, or had recovered from it provided the deeply sampled blood TCRbeta repertoires that made up the dataset. The repertoires were released in a freely available public database meant as a resource for research on the immune response to SARS-CoV-2. Points the paper makes about the study in general: The quantity of clinical and demographic metadata differed by source and by participant and was supplied without curation.

CDR1 and CDR2, per the germline V gene, are MNHEY and SVGEGT. The CDR3 goes from the cysteine to the phenylalanine over 14 residues. Only the CDR3 portion is preserved as DNA: 42 bases, with reading frame beginning at the first base. V drops 2 bases and J drops 1 base, leaving 8 bases in between. One collaborating source in Seattle enrolled patients while the patients were actively infected and followed the patients over time throughout the course of disease. Collaborating institutions collected whole blood in K2EDTA tubes following their own protocols. For TCRbeta analysis, collaborators shipped samples as frozen whole blood, isolated PBMCs, or DNA extracted from either of those sample types.

Recombination joined TRBV6-2 or TRBV6-3 with TRBJ1-1; there is no confident call for the D gene. The sample consisted of peripheral blood. This receptor was identified in a woman aged 25 to 39 with COVID-19, enrolled during active disease. The DNA sequence is as follows: TGTGCCAGCAGTTACCTGGGGAGGAACACTGAAGCTTTCTTT. Translated, it reads CASSYLGRNTEAFF.